Listed here are 10 T cell receptor beta chains from one sample, sequenced in a study of T cell repertoires in cytomegalovirus infection. The antigens for these receptors are not known. TCRdb independently ran MiXCR on the reads; one entry per CDR3 protein. The repertoire includes about 310,000 distinct CDR3 sequences, 25% of them detected once, and roughly 14% sits in the top ten. The sample consisted of cultured PBMCs, taken from culture after CMV antigen stimulation. These receptors were collected from a human donor in good health (CMV status not recorded). Some clones in this sample may be carry-over from other donors' samples.

This clonotype has at least ten counts. The V call is TRBV7-2, the J call TRBJ2-3; 9 bases map to TRBD2. Germline assignment: CDR1 SGHTA and CDR2 FQGNSA. V shed 1 base, J shed 2 bases, and the junction held 1 base outside the gene matches. CDR3 length: 15 residues. CDR3 amino acids: CASSLEGLATDTQYF. In DNA, the CDR3 is TGTGCCAGCAGCTTAGAGGGACTAGCCACAGATACGCAGTATTTT.

This clonotype was seen only once. This chain uses TRBV19 with TRBJ1-2; TRBD1 aligns across 8 bases. CDR3 length: 16 residues. Germline loops: CDR1 LNHDA, CDR2 SQIVND (reference sequence). J gave up 3 bases and V 5 bases, and 11 bases lay outside the gene matches. This chain's CDR3 is CASSPLDRAGDYGYTF. CDR3 DNA: TGTGCCAGTAGTCCCCTGGACAGGGCCGGGGACTATGGCTACACCTTC. The full variable domain, its missing parts supplied by reference TRBV19 and TRBJ1-2, is DGGITQSPKYLFRKEGQNVTLSCEQNLNHDAMYWYRQDPGQGLRLIYYSQIVNDFQKGDIAEGYSVSREKKESFPLTVTSAQKNPTAFYLCASSPLDRAGDYGYTFGSGTRLTVV.

V and J are TRBV27 and TRBJ2-2, with a tentative D call TRBD2 (5 bases). V was shortened by 1 base and J by 2 bases, with 5 bases between the two germline ends. Per germline, CDR1 MNHEY and CDR2 SMNVEV (reference sequence). The CDR3 has 14 residues. Written as DNA, the CDR3 is TGTGCCAGCAGTTTATGGACTAACACCGGGGAGCTGTTTTTT. It translates to CASSLWTNTGELFF.

The chain carries TRBV4-1 and TRBJ1-2; weak D call: TRBD1 (5 bases). CDR1 MGHRA and CDR2 YSYEKL come from the germline V gene. V was pared by 1 base and J by 4 bases, with 16 bases between. CDR3 length equals 16 residues. The CDR3 protein is CASSQVVLTAPYGYTF. As DNA, the CDR3 is TGCGCCAGCAGCCAAGTCGTCTTGACAGCACCCTATGGCTACACCTTC.

This CDR3 reads CASSSLGGLGETQYF. The DNA of the CDR3 is TGTGCCAGCAGCTCCCTAGGGGGCCTAGGTGAGACCCAGTACTTC. The J gene is TRBJ2-5, the V gene TRBV12-3 or TRBV12-4, with 7 bases lining up with TRBD1. This CDR3 has 15 amino acids. The ends lost 6 bases at V and 5 bases at J; junction bases unmatched: 12.

This chain uses TRBV4-1 with TRBJ2-1, with 11 bases aligning to TRBD2. After removal of 3 bases from V and 4 bases from J, the junction contained 8 bases not matched to a gene. The V gene's germline CDR1 is MGHRA and CDR2 YSYEKL. There are 17 residues in the CDR3. In nucleotides, the CDR3 is TGCGCCAGCAGCCAGTTGACGACTAGCGGGGCGTACAATGAGCAGTTCTTC. Its protein product is CASSQLTTSGAYNEQFF.

The genes are TRBV6-1 and TRBJ1-2, with a weak D call TRBD1 (5 bases). This CDR3 has 11 amino acids. The V end lost 4 bases, the J end lost 8 bases, and 8 bases lay between the germline ends. Germline-derived CDR1 and CDR2 are MNHNS and SASEGT. CDR3 protein: CASSVGLGYTF. The DNA for the CDR3 is TGTGCCAGCAGTGTGGGGCTCGGCTACACCTTC.

V gene TRBV11-2 combines with J gene TRBJ2-7; 7 positions match TRBD1. This CDR3 is 16 amino acids long. From germline, CDR1 is SGHAT and CDR2 FQNNGV. Trimming removed 1 base from V and 2 bases from J; junction bases left unmatched: 8. The DNA for the CDR3 is TGTGCCAGCAGCTTAGTAGAGGTAGGGGGCACCTACGAGCAGTACTTC. Protein product: CASSLVEVGGTYEQYF.

This chain links TRBV25-1 with TRBJ2-1; D not certain. The germline V gene has CDR1 MGHDK and CDR2 SYGVNS. V lost 0 bases to trimming and J lost 0 bases, with 0 bases between them. This CDR3 has 13 residues. The CDR3 region is CASSEYSYNEQFF. CDR3 nucleotide sequence: TGTGCCAGCAGTGAATACTCCTACAATGAGCAGTTCTTC.

The chain links TRBV24-1 to TRBJ2-5, with a possible D match to TRBD1 (6 bases). Germline V CDR1 and CDR2: KGHDR, SFDVKD. This CDR3 is built from 12 residues. The V and J ends lost 6 bases and 3 bases respectively, with 7 bases between them. The CDR3 spells CATSPGEETQYF. The CDR3 coding sequence is TGTGCCACCAGTCCAGGGGAAGAGACCCAGTACTTC.